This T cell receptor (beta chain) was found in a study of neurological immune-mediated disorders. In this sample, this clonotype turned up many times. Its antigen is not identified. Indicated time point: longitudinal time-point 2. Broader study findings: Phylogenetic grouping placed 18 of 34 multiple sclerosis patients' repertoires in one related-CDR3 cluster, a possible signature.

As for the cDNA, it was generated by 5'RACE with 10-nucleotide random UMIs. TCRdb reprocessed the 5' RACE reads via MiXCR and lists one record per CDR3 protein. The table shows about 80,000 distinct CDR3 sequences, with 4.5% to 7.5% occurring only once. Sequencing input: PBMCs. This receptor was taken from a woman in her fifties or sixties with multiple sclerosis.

The CDR3 nucleotides are TGTGCCAGCAGTTACTCTGGCAGGGGGCGCGGGACTGAAGCTTTCTTT. The encoded protein is CASSYSGRGRGTEAFF. J is TRBJ1-1 and V is TRBV6-5; 8 bases are a match to TRBD1. The V gene's germline CDR1 is MNHEY and CDR2 SVGAGI. The CDR3 is 16 residues long. Trimming took 0 bases from V and 5 from J; bases not matched to a gene: 8.